Detailed here is one T cell receptor beta chain. The antigen remains unidentified. This sample was taken from a study of regulatory T cells. Regarding the study as a whole: Regulatory T cells showed the strongest V-J pair restriction and V/J gene skewing among patient repertoires. Hydrophobic residues at CDR3 positions 6 and 7 were enriched in conventional CD4+ T cells of CD3G-deficient patients.

All CD3G-deficient patients showed autoimmunity, more severe in two. The primer mix had 52 TRBV and 13 TRBJ primers. The protocol was immunoSEQ multiplex PCR, while the TCRdb copy is restricted to in-frame clones and leaves out a portion. The profile shows almost 30,000 clones, 85% to 95% of them singletons. The TCR originated in a person aged 18 to 30 with CD3G deficiency. The sequenced sample was conventional CD4+ T cells sorted from blood.

CDR3 protein: CASSESNSPLHF. The CDR3 DNA sequence: TGTGCCAGCAGTGAATCCAATTCACCCCTCCACTTT. The chain links TRBV2 to TRBJ1-6; D is undetermined. Trimming pared 2 bases from V and 7 bases from J, leaving 3 bases between. The CDR3 loop spans 12 amino acids. Germline values: CDR1 SNHLY, CDR2 FYNNEI. The whole variable domain, filled in from reference TRBV2 and TRBJ1-6, reads EPEVTQTPSHQVTQMGQEVILRCVPISNHLYFYWYRQILGQKVEFLVSFYNNEISEKSEIFDDQFSVERPDGSNFTLKIRSTKLEDSAMYFCASSESNSPLHFGNGTRLTVT.